This is a list of T cell receptor beta chains from one sample in a study of blood T cell repertoires in COVID-19. Using immunoSEQ multiplex PCR, the repertoire was profiled, and TCRdb retains in-frame clones only, with some absent. The sample consists of around 100,000 clones, about 87% of them appearing once. Sequenced sample: peripheral blood. All receptors come from a human donor in a cohort sampled during active COVID-19. CDR3s include the opening cysteine and the closing phenylalanine or tryptophan.

v_gene | CDR3aa
TRBV14 | CASSQRTGTDEKLFF
TRBV6-5 | CASTADTEAFF
TRBV10-3 | CAISSGTSVYEQYF
TRBV6-1 | CASSELPGTNYGYTF
TRBV30 | CAHTAEFGGYTF
TRBV21-1 | CASLADRVGEQYF
TRBV11-2 | CASSLELRGPYGYTF
TRBV3-1/TRBV3-2 | CASSLLAGTYNEQFF
TRBV4-1 | CASSQPRFGTSGRVVNNEQFF
TRBV18 | CASSPRTSEYEQYF
TRBV6-1 | CASSEAGSGELFF
TRBV20-1 | CSASSPIVAAQYF
TRBV6-1 | CASSEEVGGHEQFF
TRBV9 | CASSVSSGGNYGYTF
TRBV5-1 | CASSQTSGSYNEQFF
TRBV19 | CASSPDRRLAKNIQYF
TRBV20-1 | CSASKTVQETQYF
TRBV7-2 | CASSLQGGRNQPQHF
TRBV5-1 | CASSWQAGGATNEKLFF
TRBV3-1/TRBV3-2 | CASSQVNPGAPDTQYF
TRBV19 | CASSIGRWQGNGYTF
TRBV19 | CASSMQQGPYEQYF
TRBV30 | CAWSGTSGAPPDTQYF
TRBV5-6 | CASSLVLTGTDTQYF
TRBV27 | CASSFVGQGFTNEQFF
TRBV7-2 | CASSLVEGYTEAFF
TRBV27 | CASSQRGWVTNEKLFF
TRBV5-8 | CASSQYYRGPDPGNTIYF
TRBV3-1/TRBV3-2 | CASSRTSGNLWNEQFF
TRBV15 | CATSRQRLGNQPQHF
TRBV5-1 | CASTPSGQGRFGSYEQYF
TRBV11-3 | CASSLQGDKQYF
TRBV28 | CASSLYRGLGLGNTEAFF
TRBV28 | CASSPDGGKNIQYF
TRBV7-9 | CASSLGRGPNTGELFF
TRBV5-1 | CASSPGWVYEQYF
TRBV9 | CASSVESGGSIEQFF
TRBV7-9 | CASSRTSGSLRETQYF
TRBV24-1 | CATSDLRQGTARQETQYF
TRBV3-1/TRBV3-2 | CASLTSRGGYTEAFF
TRBV19 | CASSAGPTNTDTQYF
TRBV4-1 | CASSQGDRGPGQETQYF